These T cell receptor beta chains were read from a single sample in a study of neurological immune-mediated disorders. TCRdb analysed the 5' RACE reads with MiXCR anew, one entry per CDR3 protein. Among 130,000 or so distinct CDR3 sequences listed, roughly 3.1% were seen once. Specimen: PBMCs. The origin of the receptors is a woman under 40 with multiple sclerosis. Each CDR3 is given with its conserved first and last residue. The D gene is left open where the match is weak. The size field reads once, few, many or a size class.

CDR3 DNA: TGCAGTGCTAGAGATCTACTAACCGGGGAAGCTTTCTTT; CDR3 protein: CSARDLLTGEAFF; clone size: many; J gene: TRBJ1-1; D gene: -; V gene: TRBV20-1
CDR3 DNA: TGCAGTGCCGCCGGGACAGGAGGCCTCAATACGCAGTATTTT; CDR3 protein: CSAAGTGGLNTQYF; clone size: many; J gene: TRBJ2-3; D gene: TRBD1; V gene: TRBV20-1
CDR3 DNA: TGCAGTGCTGGACGACCCGCTGAGGGTACTGAAGCTTTCTTT; CDR3 protein: CSAGRPAEGTEAFF; clone size: many; J gene: TRBJ1-1; D gene: -; V gene: TRBV20-1
CDR3 DNA: TGCGCCAGCAGCTTGGATTTGACAGGGGTTAATTGGAGCTATGGCTACACCTTC; CDR3 protein: CASSLDLTGVNWSYGYTF; clone size: many; J gene: TRBJ1-2; D gene: TRBD1; V gene: TRBV5-1
CDR3 DNA: TGCGCCAGCAGCTTAGGGACAGGGAACACCGGGGAGCTGTTTTTT; CDR3 protein: CASSLGTGNTGELFF; clone size: many; J gene: TRBJ2-2; D gene: TRBD1; V gene: TRBV7-7
CDR3 DNA: TGCAGTGCTAGAGAACCCAGGGGTGCAGAGACCCAGTACTTC; CDR3 protein: CSAREPRGAETQYF; clone size: medium-sized; J gene: TRBJ2-5; D gene: -; V gene: TRBV20-1
CDR3 DNA: TGTGCCAGCAGGCCTGATGTTGCCGGGGAGCTGTTTTTT; CDR3 protein: CASRPDVAGELFF; clone size: many; J gene: TRBJ2-2; D gene: -; V gene: TRBV12-3/TRBV12-4
CDR3 DNA: TGTGCCATCAGTCCAACGGCGGGCCGCTACGAGCAGTACTTC; CDR3 protein: CAISPTAGRYEQYF; clone size: many; J gene: TRBJ2-7; D gene: -; V gene: TRBV10-3
CDR3 DNA: TGTGCCAGCAGCTTGACTAGCGGCCTGGGGGAGCAGTACTTC; CDR3 protein: CASSLTSGLGEQYF; clone size: many; J gene: TRBJ2-7; D gene: TRBD2; V gene: TRBV12-3/TRBV12-4
CDR3 DNA: TGCAGTGCTCCTAGAGCGGGTGTACAAGAGACCCAGTACTTC; CDR3 protein: CSAPRAGVQETQYF; clone size: many; J gene: TRBJ2-5; D gene: -; V gene: TRBV20-1
CDR3 DNA: TGTGCCAGTAGTATGGGGCAGACCGATAATTCACCCCTCCACTTT; CDR3 protein: CASSMGQTDNSPLHF; clone size: many; J gene: TRBJ1-6; D gene: -; V gene: TRBV19
CDR3 DNA: TGCAGTGCTCGGGACAGGGAGAAAGAGACCCAGTACTTC; CDR3 protein: CSARDREKETQYF; clone size: many; J gene: TRBJ2-5; D gene: TRBD1; V gene: TRBV20-1
CDR3 DNA: TGTGCCAGCAGTTTTGACTTTTACAATGAGCAGTTCTTC; CDR3 protein: CASSFDFYNEQFF; clone size: many; J gene: TRBJ2-1; D gene: -; V gene: TRBV27
CDR3 DNA: TGTGCCAGCACTTCTAATGGCCGGGACTCGCCTACCTACAATGAGCAGTTCTTC; CDR3 protein: CASTSNGRDSPTYNEQFF; clone size: many; J gene: TRBJ2-1; D gene: -; V gene: TRBV28
CDR3 DNA: TGTGCCAGCCTGGGTAGCGGGGGGGTTGGCTCCTACAATGAGCAGTTCTTC; CDR3 protein: CASLGSGGVGSYNEQFF; clone size: many; J gene: TRBJ2-1; D gene: TRBD2; V gene: TRBV7-8
CDR3 DNA: TGCAGTGCTAGCGGGCGGGCCAACCTGGGCAAAGATACGCAGTATTTT; CDR3 protein: CSASGRANLGKDTQYF; clone size: many; J gene: TRBJ2-3; D gene: -; V gene: TRBV20-1
CDR3 DNA: TGTGCCAGCAGCACGGACAGTTTACGGTCGGCAGCTTTCTTT; CDR3 protein: CASSTDSLRSAAFF; clone size: many; J gene: TRBJ1-1; D gene: -; V gene: TRBV7-9
CDR3 DNA: TGTGCCAGCAGTCCTTTCGGACAGTCGAGCACTGAAGCTTTCTTT; CDR3 protein: CASSPFGQSSTEAFF; clone size: many; J gene: TRBJ1-1; D gene: -; V gene: TRBV6-5
CDR3 DNA: TGTGCCACCAGTGAACGGGAGAATGAGCAGTTCTTC; CDR3 protein: CATSERENEQFF; clone size: many; J gene: TRBJ2-1; D gene: -; V gene: TRBV24-1
CDR3 DNA: TGTGCCAGCAGCTTTGGACCCTACACAGATACGCAGTATTTT; CDR3 protein: CASSFGPYTDTQYF; clone size: many; J gene: TRBJ2-3; D gene: -; V gene: TRBV5-6
CDR3 DNA: TGTGCCAGCAGCTTCTTTGGCCCCGGGGTGTATGGGATCTCTGGGGCCAACGTCCTGACTTTC; CDR3 protein: CASSFFGPGVYGISGANVLTF; clone size: many; J gene: TRBJ2-6; D gene: -; V gene: TRBV5-6
CDR3 DNA: TGCAGCGGGCGGTTCGAGGCAAGAACCGGGGAGCTGTTTTTT; CDR3 protein: CSGRFEARTGELFF; clone size: many; J gene: TRBJ2-2; D gene: -; V gene: TRBV29-1
CDR3 DNA: TGCGCCAGCAGCCACGACAGGGGCTCCTACAATGAGCAGTTCTTC; CDR3 protein: CASSHDRGSYNEQFF; clone size: many; J gene: TRBJ2-1; D gene: TRBD1; V gene: TRBV4-1
CDR3 DNA: TGCAGCGTTGAAGATCTAAGGAGCGGGAGAACCTACAATGAGCAGTTCTTC; CDR3 protein: CSVEDLRSGRTYNEQFF; clone size: many; J gene: TRBJ2-1; D gene: TRBD2; V gene: TRBV29-1
CDR3 DNA: TGTGCCAGCAGCTCCTTCACGGATCAGCCCCAGCATTTT; CDR3 protein: CASSSFTDQPQHF; clone size: few; J gene: TRBJ1-5; D gene: -; V gene: TRBV9
CDR3 DNA: TGTGCCAGCAGCTTGGGGACAGGGTCCAAGTACTTC; CDR3 protein: CASSLGTGSKYF; clone size: once; J gene: TRBJ2-5; D gene: TRBD1; V gene: TRBV11-2
CDR3 DNA: TGCAGTGCTAGAGAATGGACTAGCGGGAGGGGTGAGCAGTTCTTC; CDR3 protein: CSAREWTSGRGEQFF; clone size: many; J gene: TRBJ2-1; D gene: TRBD2; V gene: TRBV20-1
CDR3 DNA: TGTGCCAGCCTAGGACAGGGGGGCAATGAGCAGTTCTTC; CDR3 protein: CASLGQGGNEQFF; clone size: many; J gene: TRBJ2-1; D gene: TRBD1; V gene: TRBV5-6
CDR3 DNA: TGTGCCAGCAGTATTAGCGGGAGGGAACCCTCAGATACGCAGTATTTT; CDR3 protein: CASSISGREPSDTQYF; clone size: many; J gene: TRBJ2-3; D gene: TRBD2; V gene: TRBV27
CDR3 DNA: TGCGCCAGCAGCTTGGAGGGCCAGGGAGAAAAACTGTTTTTT; CDR3 protein: CASSLEGQGEKLFF; clone size: many; J gene: TRBJ1-4; D gene: -; V gene: TRBV5-1
CDR3 DNA: TGCAGTGCTAGCGGGAGGGGTCTCAATGAGCAGTTCTTC; CDR3 protein: CSASGRGLNEQFF; clone size: many; J gene: TRBJ2-1; D gene: TRBD2; V gene: TRBV20-1
CDR3 DNA: TGCGCCAGCAGCTCGTTGGGGGACAGGGCTACCCCCAAAAACATTCAGTACTTC; CDR3 protein: CASSSLGDRATPKNIQYF; clone size: many; J gene: TRBJ2-4; D gene: TRBD1; V gene: TRBV5-1
CDR3 DNA: TGCAGCGTTGAACAGTGGGACAGGCCCTCTGAGCAGTTCTTC; CDR3 protein: CSVEQWDRPSEQFF; clone size: many; J gene: TRBJ2-1; D gene: TRBD1; V gene: TRBV29-1
CDR3 DNA: TGTGCCAGCAGCATCACTGAGTCCAACTACGAGCAGTACTTC; CDR3 protein: CASSITESNYEQYF; clone size: many; J gene: TRBJ2-7; D gene: -; V gene: TRBV6-5
CDR3 DNA: TGCAGTGCCCTCTCAATTAGCACAGATACGCAGTATTTT; CDR3 protein: CSALSISTDTQYF; clone size: many; J gene: TRBJ2-3; D gene: -; V gene: TRBV20-1
CDR3 DNA: TGTGCCAGCAGTTACTCGATCCCCGGGAATAGCAATCAGCCCCAGCATTTT; CDR3 protein: CASSYSIPGNSNQPQHF; clone size: few; J gene: TRBJ1-5; D gene: -; V gene: TRBV6-6
CDR3 DNA: TGTGCCAGTAGTATGATCGGCTATGGCTACACCTTC; CDR3 protein: CASSMIGYGYTF; clone size: many; J gene: TRBJ1-2; D gene: -; V gene: TRBV19
CDR3 DNA: TGTGCCAGCAGTGCGGGGGCTAGCAATCAGCCCCAGCATTTT; CDR3 protein: CASSAGASNQPQHF; clone size: few; J gene: TRBJ1-5; D gene: -; V gene: TRBV2
CDR3 DNA: TGCAGCGTTGAAGATTCCGGGTCCACAGATACGCAGTATTTT; CDR3 protein: CSVEDSGSTDTQYF; clone size: many; J gene: TRBJ2-3; D gene: -; V gene: TRBV29-1
CDR3 DNA: TGTGCCAGCAGCTTCGTGGACAGCCTCGGTTATGGCTACACCTTC; CDR3 protein: CASSFVDSLGYGYTF; clone size: many; J gene: TRBJ1-2; D gene: -; V gene: TRBV7-9
CDR3 DNA: TGCGCCAGCAGCCAATCCTCCCATGAAGGGGAGCTGTTTTTT; CDR3 protein: CASSQSSHEGELFF; clone size: many; J gene: TRBJ2-2; D gene: -; V gene: TRBV4-1
CDR3 DNA: TGTGCCAGCAGTCTGCAATTCTCAGTGGGAGTGGTCACGAACACCGGGGAGCTGTTTTTT; CDR3 protein: CASSLQFSVGVVTNTGELFF; clone size: many; J gene: TRBJ2-2; D gene: -; V gene: TRBV27
CDR3 DNA: TGTGCCAGCAGTCCCGACCAACTACAGATTTACCAAGAGACCCAGTACTTC; CDR3 protein: CASSPDQLQIYQETQYF; clone size: many; J gene: TRBJ2-5; D gene: -; V gene: TRBV2
CDR3 DNA: TGCGCCAGCAGCTCACAGCGGGAGGGCCCGGATGAGCAGTTCTTC; CDR3 protein: CASSSQREGPDEQFF; clone size: many; J gene: TRBJ2-1; D gene: TRBD2; V gene: TRBV5-1
CDR3 DNA: TGCAGTGCTAGCCAGGGTAGCAATCAGCCCCAGCATTTT; CDR3 protein: CSASQGSNQPQHF; clone size: many; J gene: TRBJ1-5; D gene: -; V gene: TRBV20-1
CDR3 DNA: TGCAGTGCTAGAGCCGGCGTCCGTACATTTGGGGCCAACGTCCTGACTTTC; CDR3 protein: CSARAGVRTFGANVLTF; clone size: many; J gene: TRBJ2-6; D gene: -; V gene: TRBV20-1
CDR3 DNA: TGCGCCAGCAGCTTGGACCTCGGGGCAGGCACAGATACGCAGTATTTT; CDR3 protein: CASSLDLGAGTDTQYF; clone size: many; J gene: TRBJ2-3; D gene: -; V gene: TRBV5-1
CDR3 DNA: TGCAGTGCTAGACGGGGGCGCGACGAGCAGTACTTC; CDR3 protein: CSARRGRDEQYF; clone size: many; J gene: TRBJ2-7; D gene: -; V gene: TRBV20-1
CDR3 DNA: TGTGCCAGCTGCTCGAGGATAGGTGAAAAACTGTTTTTT; CDR3 protein: CASCSRIGEKLFF; clone size: many; J gene: TRBJ1-4; D gene: -; V gene: TRBV7-2
CDR3 DNA: TGTGCCAGCAGCTTGGAATATCCTGGGACAGGGTTTTACGAGCAGTACTTC; CDR3 protein: CASSLEYPGTGFYEQYF; clone size: many; J gene: TRBJ2-7; D gene: TRBD1; V gene: TRBV5-6
CDR3 DNA: TGTGCCAGCAGCCCGGACAGGGTCTACGAGCAGTACTTC; CDR3 protein: CASSPDRVYEQYF; clone size: many; J gene: TRBJ2-7; D gene: TRBD1; V gene: TRBV5-5
CDR3 DNA: TGTGCCAGCAGCCCTAGCGGGAAAAGCACAGATACGCAGTATTTT; CDR3 protein: CASSPSGKSTDTQYF; clone size: many; J gene: TRBJ2-3; D gene: TRBD2; V gene: TRBV7-2
CDR3 DNA: TGCAGTGCTTCTGACTACGCTAGCACAGATACGCAGTATTTT; CDR3 protein: CSASDYASTDTQYF; clone size: many; J gene: TRBJ2-3; D gene: -; V gene: TRBV20-1